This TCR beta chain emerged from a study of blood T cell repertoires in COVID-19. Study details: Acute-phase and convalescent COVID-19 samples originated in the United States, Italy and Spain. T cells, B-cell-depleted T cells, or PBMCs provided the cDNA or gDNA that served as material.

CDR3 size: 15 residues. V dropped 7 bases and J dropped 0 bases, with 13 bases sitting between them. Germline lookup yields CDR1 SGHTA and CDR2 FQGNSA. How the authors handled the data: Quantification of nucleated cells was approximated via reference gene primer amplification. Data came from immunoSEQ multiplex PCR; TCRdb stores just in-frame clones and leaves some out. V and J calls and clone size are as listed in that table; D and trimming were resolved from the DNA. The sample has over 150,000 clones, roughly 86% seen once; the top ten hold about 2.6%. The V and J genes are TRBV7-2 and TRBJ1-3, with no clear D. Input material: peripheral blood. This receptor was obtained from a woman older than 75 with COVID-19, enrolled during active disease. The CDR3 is CASTPGQDSGNTIYF. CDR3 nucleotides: TGTGCCAGCACCCCTGGGCAGGACTCTGGAAACACCATATATTTT. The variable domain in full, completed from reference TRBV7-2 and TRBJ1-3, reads GAGVSQSPSNKVTEKGKDVELRCDPISGHTALYWYRQSLGQGLEFLIYFQGNSAPDKSGLPSDRFSAERTGGSVSTLTIQRTQQEDSAVYLCASTPGQDSGNTIYFGEGSWLTVV.